This TCR beta chain was identified during a study of Graves' ophthalmopathy and Graves' hyperthyroidism. This clonotype came up many times. From RNA, the CDR3 regions of TCR beta chains were amplified and sequenced. HTBI primers served in a first-round RT-PCR, which a second-round multiplex PCR followed. TCRdb redid the calling of the multiplex PCR reads with MiXCR, one entry per CDR3 protein. The sample includes roughly 300,000 distinct CDR3 sequences, 15% to 20% of them seen just once. This TCR was sampled from an adult man with Graves' ophthalmopathy. The sample consisted of peripheral blood.

As DNA, the CDR3 is TGTGCCAGTAGTATGAGGCGGCCCTCGAACACTGAAGCTTTCTTT. Its translation: CASSMRRPSNTEAFF. The genes are TRBV19 and TRBJ1-1; no reliable D call. The germline V and J ends were trimmed by 3 bases and 1 base, with 12 bases remaining between them. CDR3 length: 15 residues. CDR1 is LNHDA, CDR2 SQIVND, per germline (reference sequence).